Listed below are T cell receptor beta chains from one sample, sequenced in a study of T cell responses to AZD1222 COVID-19 vaccine. Generated by immunoSEQ multiplex PCR, the TCRdb table keeps only in-frame clones and is missing some. The sample contains some 200,000 clones, 70% to 90% of which appear only once. The specimen comprised peripheral blood, sampled 28 days after the second AZD1222 dose. These receptors were taken from an adult who received the AZD1222 COVID-19 vaccine. CDR3s include the opening cysteine and the closing phenylalanine or tryptophan. The order of the fields is V gene, J gene, D gene, clone size, CDR3 protein, CDR3 DNA. The D gene is left open where the match is weak. Part of the rows lack a size; the others show once, few, many or a class for expanded clones.

>TRBV6-5|TRBJ1-2|-|-
CASRTLTGNYGYTF
TGTGCCAGCAGGACCTTGACAGGAAACTATGGCTACACCTTC
>TRBV7-8|TRBJ2-7|-|-
CASSLGGSEQYF
TGTGCCAGCAGCTTAGGAGGTTCCGAGCAGTACTTC
>TRBV10-3|TRBJ1-5|-|-
CAISLGRNYSNQPQHF
TGTGCCATCAGCTTGGGACGGAACTATAGCAATCAGCCCCAGCATTTT
>TRBV30|TRBJ1-5|-|few
CAWSNRDNQPQHF
TGTGCCTGGAGTAACAGGGACAATCAGCCCCAGCATTTT
>TRBV4-3|TRBJ1-4|TRBD1|-
CASSAGQGSEKLFF
TGCGCCAGCAGCGCGGGACAGGGGTCGGAAAAACTGTTTTTT
>TRBV2|TRBJ1-3|TRBD1|-
CASSGQGAGNTIYF
TGTGCCAGCAGTGGACAGGGGGCAGGAAACACCATATATTTT
>TRBV29-1|TRBJ1-2|-|-
CSVVLHGAGVGYTF
TGCAGCGTTGTCCTCCACGGGGCAGGGGTCGGCTACACCTTC
>TRBV12-1|TRBJ2-3|-|-
CASSSRGGSDTDTQYF
TGTGCCAGCAGCTCCCGTGGGGGAAGTGACACAGATACGCAGTATTTT
>TRBV7-2|TRBJ2-1|-|-
CASSLANEQFF
TGTGCCAGCAGCTTAGCCAATGAGCAGTTCTTC
>TRBV7-2|TRBJ2-5|-|-
CASSLAIGSQETQYF
TGTGCCAGCAGCTTAGCGATCGGGTCCCAAGAGACCCAGTACTTC
>TRBV7-2|TRBJ2-3|TRBD2|-
CASSLGLAADTQYF
TGTGCCAGCAGCCTCGGACTAGCGGCAGATACGCAGTATTTT
>TRBV27|TRBJ2-3|TRBD2|-
CASTIIGGARLAGSGDTQYF
TGTGCCAGCACCATTATCGGGGGCGCCCGACTAGCGGGATCAGGAGATACGCAGTATTTT
>TRBV7-3|TRBJ2-1|TRBD2|-
CASSGAGGPNEQFF
TGTGCCAGCAGCGGAGCGGGAGGGCCGAATGAGCAGTTCTTC
>TRBV7-2|TRBJ2-3|-|-
CASSKTASSTDTQYF
TGTGCCAGCAGTAAGACAGCTTCCAGCACAGATACGCAGTATTTT
>TRBV19|TRBJ1-6|-|-
CASKALDGGAKNSPLHF
TGTGCCAGTAAGGCTCTCGATGGGGGGGCCAAGAATTCACCCCTCCACTTT
>TRBV5-6|TRBJ1-3|-|-
CASSSQNTIYF
TGTGCCAGCAGCTCCCAGAACACCATATATTTT
>TRBV5-1|TRBJ2-7|TRBD2|-
CASSLEGLAGVLAHEQYF
TGCGCCAGCAGCTTGGAGGGACTAGCGGGAGTCCTGGCCCACGAGCAGTACTTC
>TRBV30|TRBJ2-3|-|once
CAWTTLLRTDTQYF
TGTGCCTGGACCACATTATTACGCACAGATACGCAGTATTTT
>TRBV5-6|TRBJ2-6|-|-
CASSSYSGANVLTF
TGTGCCAGCAGCTCGTACTCTGGGGCCAACGTCCTGACTTTC
>TRBV28|TRBJ1-6|-|-
CASKAGSHNSPLHF
TGTGCCAGCAAGGCAGGGTCGCATAATTCACCCCTCCACTTT